This TCR beta chain was found in a study of graft-versus-host responses after intestinal transplantation. General study results and limits: Early post-transplant HvG declines were associated with peak circulating GvH clone levels. GvH clones appeared in recipient marrow, some first in ileum or blood.

Germline V gives CDR1 MNHNY, CDR2 SVGAGI (reference sequence). The CDR3 length is 14 residues. Trimming stripped 8 bases from V and 2 bases from J, with 13 bases between. Assay: immunoSEQ multiplex PCR; the TCRdb copy retains only in-frame clones and omits some. The repertoire holds 100,000 to 140,000 clones, over 80% seen once, with around 0.73% in the top ten. Concerning this clone: Its antigen remains unidentified.

The sequence was obtained from a human donor who was the organ donor for an intestinal transplant. The sequenced sample was unstimulated CD4+ T cells sorted from spleen or lymph node cells, obtained before transplant. V gene TRBV6-6 combines with J gene TRBJ1-5; maybe TRBD1 (5 bases). In DNA form, the CDR3 reads TGTGCCAGCTCCGGGGACCTGGGCAATCAGCCCCAGCATTTT. As protein: CASSGDLGNQPQHF.